This entry concerns a single T cell receptor beta chain. Its antigen is still unknown. The germline V gene has CDR1 MDHEN and CDR2 SYDVKM. The CDR3 is made up of 14 amino acids. Trimming cost V 5 bases and J 6 bases, with 17 bases left between them. Scientists amplified the TCR beta CDR3 regions from RNA transcripts. HTBI primers primed a first-round RT-PCR, and a second-round multiplex PCR followed. TCRdb re-called the multiplex PCR reads with MiXCR, one entry per CDR3 protein. The sample yields approximately 210,000 distinct CDR3 sequences, roughly 27% seen once. The entry originates in a study of Graves' ophthalmopathy and Graves' hyperthyroidism. Study outcomes and limitations: For separating ophthalmopathy from stable hyperthyroidism, a 13-signature model gave 85% to 90% sensitivity and approximately 76% specificity.

Moderate-to-severe activity, CAS ≥3, NOSPECS ≥4 and duration under 3 months were recorded for donors with ophthalmopathy. This TCR was recovered from a middle-aged man with Graves' ophthalmopathy. Sequencing was performed on peripheral blood. The rearrangement links TRBV28 to TRBJ2-7; D is unclear. CDR3 sequence reads: CASSPRLQSVEQYF. For the CDR3, the DNA is TGTGCCAGCAGTCCCAGGTTACAGAGTGTCGAGCAGTACTTC.